Included here is one TCR beta chain sequence, with context. This sample was included in a study of response to subunit inactivated influenza vaccine. TCRdb reprocessed the RT-PCR reads with MiXCR, giving one entry per CDR3 protein. The repertoire holds around 470,000 distinct CDR3 sequences, with around 7.9% as singletons. The CDR3 extends over 14 amino acids. CDR1 is ENHRY, CDR2 SYGVKD, per germline. Unmatched junction bases numbered 3, after V lost 6 bases and J lost 0 bases. The V and J genes are TRBV10-3 and TRBJ2-3, with 7 bases lining up with TRBD1. Sequences were derived from PBMCs from blood, sampled less than 30 months after vaccination. The TCR sequence derives from a man between 50 and 69 years old who received an inactivated influenza vaccine. Here the CDR3 DNA reads TGTGCCATCAGCCGGGACAGTAGCACAGATACGCAGTATTTT. Its translation: CAISRDSSTDTQYF.